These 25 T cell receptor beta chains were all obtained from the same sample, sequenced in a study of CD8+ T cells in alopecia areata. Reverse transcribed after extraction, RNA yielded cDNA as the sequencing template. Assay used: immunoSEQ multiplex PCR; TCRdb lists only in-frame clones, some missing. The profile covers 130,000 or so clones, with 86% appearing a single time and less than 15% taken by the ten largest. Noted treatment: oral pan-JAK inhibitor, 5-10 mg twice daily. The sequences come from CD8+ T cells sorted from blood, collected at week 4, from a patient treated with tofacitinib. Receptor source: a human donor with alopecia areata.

The CDR3 loop reads CASSLGVGGYEQYF. CDR3 sequence (DNA): TGTGCCAGCAGCTTAGGGGTAGGAGGCTACGAGCAGTACTTC. V usage is TRBV13 and J usage is TRBJ2-7, with D possibly TRBD2 on 5 matching bases. This CDR3 has 14 residues. V was cut by 0 bases and J by 3 bases, with 9 bases left in between. CDR1 is PRHDT and CDR2 is FYEKMQ in the germline V gene (reference sequence).

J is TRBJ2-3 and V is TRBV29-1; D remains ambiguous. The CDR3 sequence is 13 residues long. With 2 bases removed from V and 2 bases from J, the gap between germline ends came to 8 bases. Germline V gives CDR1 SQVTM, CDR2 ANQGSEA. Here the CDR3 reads CSVEPLDTDTQYF. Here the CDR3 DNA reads TGCAGCGTTGAACCGTTAGACACAGATACGCAGTATTTT.

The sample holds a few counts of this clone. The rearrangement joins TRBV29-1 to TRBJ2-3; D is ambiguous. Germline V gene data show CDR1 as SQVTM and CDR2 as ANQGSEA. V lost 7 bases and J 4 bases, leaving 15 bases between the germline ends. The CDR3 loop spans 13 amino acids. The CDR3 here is CSAFEALADTQYF. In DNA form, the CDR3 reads TGCAGCGCCTTCGAGGCCTTGGCAGATACGCAGTATTTT.

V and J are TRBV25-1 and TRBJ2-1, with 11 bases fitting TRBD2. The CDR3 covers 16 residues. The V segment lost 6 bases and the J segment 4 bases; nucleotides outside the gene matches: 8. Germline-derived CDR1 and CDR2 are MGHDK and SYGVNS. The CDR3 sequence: CASRPSSGRQYNEQFF. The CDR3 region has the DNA TGTGCCAGCAGGCCCTCTAGCGGGAGGCAATACAATGAGCAGTTCTTC.

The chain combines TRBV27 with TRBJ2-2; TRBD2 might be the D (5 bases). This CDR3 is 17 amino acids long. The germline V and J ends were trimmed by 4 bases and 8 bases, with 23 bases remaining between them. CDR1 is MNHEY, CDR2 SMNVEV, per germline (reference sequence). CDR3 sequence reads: CASSSSLEHSWRGELFF. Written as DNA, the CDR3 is TGTGCCAGCAGTTCGTCCCTCGAACACAGCTGGAGGGGGGAGCTGTTTTTT.

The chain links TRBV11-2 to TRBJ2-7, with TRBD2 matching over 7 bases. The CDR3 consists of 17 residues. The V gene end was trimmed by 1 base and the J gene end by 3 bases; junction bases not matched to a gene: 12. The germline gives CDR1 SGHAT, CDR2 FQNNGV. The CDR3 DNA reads TGTGCCAGCAGCTTAGTCTTACGGGGGACTAAACACTACGAGCAGTACTTC. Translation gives CASSLVLRGTKHYEQYF.

CDR3 protein: CSVEEVLTGELFF. The CDR3 DNA reads as TGCAGCGTTGAAGAGGTCCTCACCGGGGAGCTGTTTTTT. This chain joins TRBV29-1 and TRBJ2-2; D unclear. This CDR3 contains 13 residues. Trimming took off 0 bases at V and 4 bases at J, with 6 bases between the two ends. Germline loops: CDR1 SQVTM, CDR2 ANQGSEA.

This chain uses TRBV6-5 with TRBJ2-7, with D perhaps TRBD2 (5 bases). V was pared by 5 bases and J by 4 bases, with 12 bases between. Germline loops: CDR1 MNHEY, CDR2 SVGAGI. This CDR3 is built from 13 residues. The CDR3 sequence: CASSADRRYEQYF. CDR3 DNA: TGTGCCAGCAGTGCGGACCGGAGGTACGAGCAGTACTTC.

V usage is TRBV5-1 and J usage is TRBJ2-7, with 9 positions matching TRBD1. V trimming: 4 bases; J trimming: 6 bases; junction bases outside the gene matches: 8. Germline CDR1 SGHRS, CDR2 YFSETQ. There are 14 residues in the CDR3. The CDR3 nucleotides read TGCGCCAGCAGCCAGGGACAGGGACCGGTCGAGCAGTACTTC. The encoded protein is CASSQGQGPVEQYF. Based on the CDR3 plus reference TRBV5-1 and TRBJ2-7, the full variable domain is KAGVTQTPRYLIKTRGQQVTLSCSPISGHRSVSWYQQTPGQGLQFLFEYFSETQRNKGNFPGRFSGRQFSNSRSEMNVSTLELGDSALYLCASSQGQGPVEQYFGPGTRLTVT.

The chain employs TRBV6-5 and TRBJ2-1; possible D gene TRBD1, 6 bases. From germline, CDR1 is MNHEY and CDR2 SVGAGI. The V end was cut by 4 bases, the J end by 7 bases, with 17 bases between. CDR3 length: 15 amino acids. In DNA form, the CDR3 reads TGTGCCAGCAGTTCCCACAGGGTAAAAAAAAATGAGCAGTTCTTC. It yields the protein CASSSHRVKKNEQFF.

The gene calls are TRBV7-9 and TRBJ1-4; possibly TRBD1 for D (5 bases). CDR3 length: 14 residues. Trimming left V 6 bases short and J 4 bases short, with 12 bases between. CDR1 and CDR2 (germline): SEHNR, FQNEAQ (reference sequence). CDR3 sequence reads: CASRATDGNEKLFF. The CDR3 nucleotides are TGTGCCAGCAGGGCGACAGACGGTAATGAAAAACTGTTTTTT.

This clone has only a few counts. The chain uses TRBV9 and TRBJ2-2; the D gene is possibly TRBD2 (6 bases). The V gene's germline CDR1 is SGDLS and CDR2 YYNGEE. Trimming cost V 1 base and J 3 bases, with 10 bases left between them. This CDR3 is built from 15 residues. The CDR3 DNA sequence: TGTGCCAGCAGCGTATTCAGGGAGGACACCGGGGAGCTGTTTTTT. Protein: CASSVFREDTGELFF.

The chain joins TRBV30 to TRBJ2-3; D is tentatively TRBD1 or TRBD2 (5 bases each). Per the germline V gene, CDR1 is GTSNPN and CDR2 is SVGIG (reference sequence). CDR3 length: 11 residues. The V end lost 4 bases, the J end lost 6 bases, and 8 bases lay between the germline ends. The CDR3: CAWTEGDTQYF. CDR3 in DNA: TGTGCCTGGACTGAGGGGGATACGCAGTATTTT. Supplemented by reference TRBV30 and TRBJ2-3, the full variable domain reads SQTIHQWPATLVQPVGSPLSLECTVEGTSNPNLYWYRQAAGRGLQLLFYSVGIGQISSEVPQNLSASRPQDRQFILSSKKLLLSDSGFYLCAWTEGDTQYFGPGTRLTVL.

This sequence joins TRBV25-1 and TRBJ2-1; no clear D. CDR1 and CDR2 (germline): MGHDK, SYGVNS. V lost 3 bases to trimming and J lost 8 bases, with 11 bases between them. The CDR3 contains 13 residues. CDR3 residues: CASSENPGYEQFF. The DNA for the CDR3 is TGTGCCAGCAGTGAGAATCCGGGTTATGAGCAGTTCTTC.

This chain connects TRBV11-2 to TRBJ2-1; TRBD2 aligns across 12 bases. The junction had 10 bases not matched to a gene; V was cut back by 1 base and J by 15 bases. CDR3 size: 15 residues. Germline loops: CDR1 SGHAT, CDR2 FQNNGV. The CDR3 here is CASSLGLAGVTAWFF. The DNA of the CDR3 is TGTGCCAGCAGCTTAGGACTAGCGGGAGTCACGGCGTGGTTCTTC.

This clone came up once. The DNA for the CDR3 is TGTGCCAGCAGCTTAGACGGGGCAGATACGCAGTATTTT. Translation: CASSLDGADTQYF. J is TRBJ2-3 and V is TRBV7-6; possibly TRBD2 for D (5 bases). Trimming removed 1 base at V and 4 bases at J, with 6 bases between. The CDR3 is 13 residues long. Germline CDR1 SGHVS, CDR2 FNYEAQ.

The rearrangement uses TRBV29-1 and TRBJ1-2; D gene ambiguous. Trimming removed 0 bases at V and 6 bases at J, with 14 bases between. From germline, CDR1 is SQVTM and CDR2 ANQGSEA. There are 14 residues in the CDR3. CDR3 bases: TGCAGCGTTGAAGAACGGACGAGGCCAGATGGCTACACCTTC. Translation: CSVEERTRPDGYTF.

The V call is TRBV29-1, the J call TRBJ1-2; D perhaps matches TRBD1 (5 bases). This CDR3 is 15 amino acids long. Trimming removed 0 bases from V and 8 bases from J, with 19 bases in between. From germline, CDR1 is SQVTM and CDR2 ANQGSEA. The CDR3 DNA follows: TGCAGCGTTGAAGATCCGCTGAGGGGAGGAGGGGGCTACACCTTC. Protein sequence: CSVEDPLRGGGGYTF.

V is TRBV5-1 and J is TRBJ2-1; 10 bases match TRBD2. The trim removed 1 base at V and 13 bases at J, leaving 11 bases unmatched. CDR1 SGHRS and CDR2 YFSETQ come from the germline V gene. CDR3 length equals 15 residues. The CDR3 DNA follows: TGCGCCAGCAGCTTGAGGGAGACTAGCGGGTCGTATCAGTTCTTC. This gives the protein CASSLRETSGSYQFF.

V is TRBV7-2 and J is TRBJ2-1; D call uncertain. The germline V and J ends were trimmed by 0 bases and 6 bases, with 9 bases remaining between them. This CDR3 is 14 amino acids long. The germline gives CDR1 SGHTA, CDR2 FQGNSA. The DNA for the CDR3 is TGTGCCAGCAGCTTAGCGGGTCCGGGCAATGAGCAGTTCTTC. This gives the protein CASSLAGPGNEQFF. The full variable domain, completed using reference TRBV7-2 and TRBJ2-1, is GAGVSQSPSNKVTEKGKDVELRCDPISGHTALYWYRQSLGQGLEFLIYFQGNSAPDKSGLPSDRFSAERTGGSVSTLTIQRTQQEDSAVYLCASSLAGPGNEQFFGPGTRLTVL.

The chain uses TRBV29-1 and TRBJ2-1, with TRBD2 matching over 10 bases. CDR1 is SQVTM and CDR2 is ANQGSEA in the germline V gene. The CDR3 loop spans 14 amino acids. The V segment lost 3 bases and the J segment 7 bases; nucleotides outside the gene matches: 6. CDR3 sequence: CSVDSPSGGNEQFF. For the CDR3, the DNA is TGCAGCGTTGATTCGCCTAGCGGGGGTAATGAGCAGTTCTTC.

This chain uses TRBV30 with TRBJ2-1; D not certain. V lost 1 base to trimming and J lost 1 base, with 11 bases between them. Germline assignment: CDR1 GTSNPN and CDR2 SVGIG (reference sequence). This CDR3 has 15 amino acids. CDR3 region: CAWSERRLSYNEQFF. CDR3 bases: TGTGCCTGGAGTGAAAGACGCTTATCCTACAATGAGCAGTTCTTC.

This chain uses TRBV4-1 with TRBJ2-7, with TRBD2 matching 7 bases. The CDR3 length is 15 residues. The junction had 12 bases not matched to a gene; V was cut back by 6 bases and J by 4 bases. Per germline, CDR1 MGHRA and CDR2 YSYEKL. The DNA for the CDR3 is TGCGCCAGCAGTCTCGAGCGGGATCTTATTTACGAGCAGTACTTC. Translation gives CASSLERDLIYEQYF.

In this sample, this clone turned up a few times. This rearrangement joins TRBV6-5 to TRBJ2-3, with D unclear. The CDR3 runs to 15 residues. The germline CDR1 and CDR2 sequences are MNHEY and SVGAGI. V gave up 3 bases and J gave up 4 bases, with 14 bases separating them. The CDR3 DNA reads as TGTGCCAGCAGTTATATGGGCCGCGGCGCAGATACGCAGTATTTT. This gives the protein CASSYMGRGADTQYF.

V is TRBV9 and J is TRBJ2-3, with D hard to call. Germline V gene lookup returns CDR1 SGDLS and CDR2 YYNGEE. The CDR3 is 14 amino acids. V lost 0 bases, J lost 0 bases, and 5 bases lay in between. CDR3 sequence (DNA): TGTGCCAGCAGCGTAGTAGAAAGCACAGATACGCAGTATTTT. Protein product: CASSVVESTDTQYF. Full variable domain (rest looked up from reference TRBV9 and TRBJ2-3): DSGVTQTPKHLITATGQRVTLRCSPRSGDLSVYWYQQSLDQGLQFLIQYYNGEERAKGNILERFSAQQFPDLHSELNLSSLELGDSALYFCASSVVESTDTQYFGPGTRLTVL.